The T cell receptor beta chain described here comes from a study of T cell responses to AZD1222 COVID-19 vaccine (dated by TCRdb to about 2021). Notes on the research overall: TCR sequencing covered 233 trial participants: 200 to 210 given two doses of AZD1222 and 26 given two doses of MenACWY control vaccine. Enrollment into the trials was organized by age into subgroups of 18-55, 56-69 and 70-plus years, and those subgroups contained about 160, 30 and 59 TCR-sequenced participants, respectively.

V gives up 0 bases and J gives up 3 bases, and the segment between their germline ends measures 4 bases. CDR1 and CDR2 (SGHRS, YFSETQ) derive from the germline V gene. The CDR3 goes from the cysteine to the phenylalanine over 13 residues. The entry retains the CDR3 DNA only, 39 bases that are in frame from base 1. On this clone itself: Its antigen remains undetermined. Per-base qualities were not stored, and no clone one base away is much larger.

This specimen's time point label, interpreted: about 28 days (+/-7) after the second vaccine dose. AZD1222 recipients whose second dose came at about 4 weeks and those whose second dose came at about 12 weeks were combined into one group, since spike-specific TCR depth and breadth did not differ between the two schedules. Vaccinee samples were obtained from the UK trials COV001 and COV002, which included a single-blind randomized controlled phase 2/3 trial of AZD1222 (ChAdOx1 nCoV-19) in healthy adults. Trial participant PBMC samples were collected at day 0 and day 28 after the second dose for TCRbeta chain sequencing. The CDR3 regions of human TCRbeta chains were analyzed by immunosequencing. As for the original processing: Repertoire TCRs were matched against a reference library of SARS-CoV-2-specific TCRs generated with the MIRA antigen-specificity platform. Breadth meant the fraction of unique TCRs that were SARS-CoV-2-associated, whereas depth meant the fraction of total T cells that were SARS-CoV-2-associated. Using the MIRA data, each spike-specific TCR was assigned both to the spike region to which the TCR was reactive and to a CD4 or CD8 class. Log10-transformed breadth and depth values were compared by one-way ANOVA with Sidak's multiple comparisons tests. Here the immuneACCESS table is served through TCRdb, limited to in-frame sequences with V and J called. Missing clones are a known gap in these copies; in checked studies unresolved V genes cover under half, and the rest lacks a known reason. D and trimming were read from the DNA, whereas the V and J calls and clone size are those reported in that table. The sample contains approximately 110,000 clones, approximately 89% of them found a single time. About 6.8% of the sample is taken by the ten largest.

General findings and caveats noted by the study authors: Because no day 14 peak-response samples were available, the repertoires could be characterized only after the peak T cell response. Participants were mostly white British and included more females than males, and it was suggested by the authors that clonal diversity may have been underestimated. The 56-69-year group was small, and its depth increase did not reach significance, likely because of low power. Conclusions about previously exposed vaccinees are limited, since just five or six AZD1222 recipients were seropositive for SARS-CoV-2 at baseline. After two AZD1222 doses, spike-specific TCR breadth and depth were significantly higher than at day 0 and than in MenACWY recipients. The whole spike protein was spanned by vaccine-associated CD4 TCRs, and dominant responses were seen in regions 160-218 and 743-854. Epitopes outside the regions mutated in the B.1.351 and B.1.1.7 variants were reportedly recognized by nearly half of the unique spike-specific TCRs.

This material consisted of peripheral blood, taken 28 days after the second AZD1222 dose. The sequence is built from TRBV5-1 and TRBJ1-3; confidence is insufficient to name the D gene. The receptor comes from an adult who received the AZD1222 COVID-19 vaccine. The CDR3 protein: CASSLGDGNTIYF. The bases are TGCGCCAGCAGCTTGGGGGATGGAAACACCATATATTTT.